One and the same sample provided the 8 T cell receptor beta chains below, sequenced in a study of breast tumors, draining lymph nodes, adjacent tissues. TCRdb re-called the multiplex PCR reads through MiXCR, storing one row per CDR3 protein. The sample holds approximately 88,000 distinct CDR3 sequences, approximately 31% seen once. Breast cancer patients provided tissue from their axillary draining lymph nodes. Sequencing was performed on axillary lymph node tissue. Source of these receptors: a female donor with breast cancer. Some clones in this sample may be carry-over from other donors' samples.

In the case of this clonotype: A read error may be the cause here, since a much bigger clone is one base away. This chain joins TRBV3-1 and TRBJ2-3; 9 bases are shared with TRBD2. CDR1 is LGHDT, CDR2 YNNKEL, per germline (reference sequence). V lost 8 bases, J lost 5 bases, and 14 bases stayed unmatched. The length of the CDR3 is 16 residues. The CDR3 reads CASGPPIAGVRDTQYF. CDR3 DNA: TGTGCCAGCGGCCCTCCAATAGCGGGAGTGAGAGATACGCAGTATTTT.

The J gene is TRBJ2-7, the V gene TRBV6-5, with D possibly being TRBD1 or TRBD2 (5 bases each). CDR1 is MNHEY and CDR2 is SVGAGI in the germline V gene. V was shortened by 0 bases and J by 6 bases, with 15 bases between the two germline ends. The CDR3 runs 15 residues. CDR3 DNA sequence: TGTGCCAGCAGTTACTCTCCGGGACCGGTATGCGAGCAGTACTTC. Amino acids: CASSYSPGPVCEQYF.

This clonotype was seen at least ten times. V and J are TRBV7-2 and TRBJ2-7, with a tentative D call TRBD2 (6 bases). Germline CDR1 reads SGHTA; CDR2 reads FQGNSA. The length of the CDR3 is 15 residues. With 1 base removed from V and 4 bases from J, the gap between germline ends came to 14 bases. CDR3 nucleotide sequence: TGTGCCAGCAGCTTAGGGGGTAGGCGGGATTACGAGCAGTACTTC. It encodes CASSLGGRRDYEQYF.

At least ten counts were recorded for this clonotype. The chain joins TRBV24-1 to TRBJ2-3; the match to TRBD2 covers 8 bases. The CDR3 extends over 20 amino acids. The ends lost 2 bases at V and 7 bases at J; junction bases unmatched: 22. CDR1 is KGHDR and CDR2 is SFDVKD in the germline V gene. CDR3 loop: CATSDSGLGLSGGRMNTQYF. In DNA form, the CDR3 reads TGTGCCACCAGTGATTCAGGTCTGGGCCTTTCGGGGGGGCGCATGAATACGCAGTATTTT.

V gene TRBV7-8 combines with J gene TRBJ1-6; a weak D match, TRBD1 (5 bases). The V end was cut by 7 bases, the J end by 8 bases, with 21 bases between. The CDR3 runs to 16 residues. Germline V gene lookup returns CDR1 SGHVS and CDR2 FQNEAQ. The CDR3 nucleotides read TGTGCCAGCAAGAAGCTAGCGGGACCGACAGATTCACCCCTCCACTTT. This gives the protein CASKKLAGPTDSPLHF.

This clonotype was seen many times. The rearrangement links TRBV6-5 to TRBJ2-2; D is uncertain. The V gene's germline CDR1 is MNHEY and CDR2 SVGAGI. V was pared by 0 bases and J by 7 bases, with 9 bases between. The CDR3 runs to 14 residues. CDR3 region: CASSYSIRGGELFF. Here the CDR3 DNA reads TGTGCCAGCAGTTACTCGATTCGTGGCGGGGAGCTGTTTTTT.

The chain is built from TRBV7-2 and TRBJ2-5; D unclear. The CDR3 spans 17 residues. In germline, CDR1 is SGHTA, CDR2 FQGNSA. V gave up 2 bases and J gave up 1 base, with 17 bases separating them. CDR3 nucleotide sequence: TGTGCCAGCAGCTTAATCTCTCGAGCTTCCCGCCAAGAGACCCAGTACTTC. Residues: CASSLISRASRQETQYF.

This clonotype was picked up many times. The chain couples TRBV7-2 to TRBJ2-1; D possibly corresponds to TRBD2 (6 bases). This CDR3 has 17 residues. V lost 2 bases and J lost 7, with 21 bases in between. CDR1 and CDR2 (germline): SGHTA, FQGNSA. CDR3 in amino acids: CASSLRLAVILGNEQFF. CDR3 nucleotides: TGTGCCAGCAGCTTAAGATTAGCGGTTATACTCGGGAATGAGCAGTTCTTC.